This TCR beta chain stems from a study of blood T cell repertoires in COVID-19. Germline CDR1 and CDR2: LNHDA and SQIVND (reference sequence). This CDR3 spans 16 amino acids. Trimming removed 6 bases at V and 2 bases at J, with 20 bases between. As processed by the authors: Amplification of reference gene primers provided the estimated nucleated cell counts. Here immunoSEQ multiplex PCR was the method, and the copy in TCRdb shows in-frame clones only, minus some. Clone size and V and J calls were adopted from that table, with D and trimming inferred from the DNA. The repertoire has about 310,000 clones, roughly 91% of them found once; the top ten carry roughly a tenth. Living in under 30 US areas, the participants were between roughly 18 and 95 years of age. Grouping used clinical history reported by participants in a survey and questionnaire. Cohort 3 recovery required two negative PCRs, clearance, or symptom resolution.

V usage is TRBV19 and J usage is TRBJ2-7; a possible D gene is TRBD1 (6 bases). Material: PBMCs or T cells enriched from blood (not recorded which). This sequence was found in a woman younger than 45 who had recovered from COVID-19. The CDR3 nucleotides are TGTGCCAGTAGGCGTACAGGGACCCTATCTACCTACGAGCAGTACTTC. Encoded protein: CASRRTGTLSTYEQYF. The variable domain in full, completed from reference TRBV19 and TRBJ2-7, reads DGGITQSPKYLFRKEGQNVTLSCEQNLNHDAMYWYRQDPGQGLRLIYYSQIVNDFQKGDIAEGYSVSREKKESFPLTVTSAQKNPTAFYLCASRRTGTLSTYEQYFGPGTRLTVT.